Given below is one TCR beta chain in context. Time point meaning: pretreatment peripheral blood. Patients in the study were battling locally advanced or metastatic urothelial carcinoma. Clones were read by immunoSEQ multiplex PCR, and TCRdb kept only the in-frame ones, dropping some. The table has 65,000 to 90,000 clones, 84% seen once. V lost 2 bases and J 7 bases, leaving 11 bases between the germline ends. The germline gives CDR1 MNHEY, CDR2 SVGAGI. The CDR3 length is 13 residues. The sample is drawn from a study of PD-L1 blockade in urothelial cancer. At the level of the study: Patients with male sex and bladder-origin urothelial cancer accounted for twenty-five of 29 enrolled. Blood analysis occurred 3 weeks (second dose) and 6 weeks after treatment start. Specimens of blood held a median count of roughly 150,000 T cells.

J is TRBJ1-1 and V is TRBV6-5; D call uncertain. This receptor was taken from a woman in her seventies with urothelial cancer. The material sequenced was PBMCs, taken around atezolizumab (anti-PD-L1) treatment. The CDR3 protein is CASSYEGSGEAFF. CDR3 sequence (DNA): TGTGCCAGCAGTTACGAGGGATCGGGTGAAGCTTTCTTT.